This T cell receptor (beta chain) was sequenced during a study of a mutant IDH1 vaccine in newly diagnosed glioma. Concerning this clone: Its cognate antigen is unknown.

Specified time point: week 35, safety follow-up. Each vaccine dose was 300 ug of mutant IDH1 20-mer peptide, with topical imiquimod. Measured with immunoSEQ multiplex PCR; TCRdb has only the in-frame clones, and not every one. The table lists around 60,000 clones, 80% to 85% of them singletons. This TCR came from a man aged 25 to 40 with glioma. The sample consisted of PBMCs, taken from a glioma patient whose treatment included an IDH1 peptide vaccine.

CDR3 DNA: TGTGCCAGTAAAGACGGGGAGCTGTTTTTT. Its translation: CASKDGELFF. V usage is TRBV19 and J usage is TRBJ2-2; the D is unclear. This CDR3 region has 10 residues. V was shortened by 7 bases and J by 7 bases, with 4 bases between the two germline ends. CDR1 and CDR2 from the germline V gene are LNHDA and SQIVND (reference sequence).